The 26 T cell receptor beta chains below come from one sample, sequenced in a study of radiotherapy plus CTLA-4 blockade in lung cancer. Assay used: immunoSEQ multiplex PCR; TCRdb lists only in-frame clones, some missing. Of about 51,000 clones in the sample, around 75% are singletons; the top ten hold about 8%. The sample here was peripheral blood, taken from a patient treated with radiotherapy plus ipilimumab. The receptors shown here come from a human donor with non-small cell lung cancer who had a complete response to radiotherapy plus ipilimumab.

The V call is TRBV5-1, the J call TRBJ2-7; D gene uncertain. Trimming took 1 base from V and 0 from J, leaving 8 bases between them. Germline CDR1 SGHRS, CDR2 YFSETQ. CDR3 length: 14 residues. The CDR3 coding sequence is TGCGCCAGCAGCTTGACAGCAATCTCCTACGAGCAGTACTTC. It yields the protein CASSLTAISYEQYF.

The table lists this clone with a count of one. The rearrangement joins TRBV6-6 to TRBJ2-7; the D call may be TRBD1 or TRBD2 (5 bases each). Germline V gene lookup returns CDR1 MNHNY and CDR2 SVGAGI (reference sequence). The ends were cut back, 11 bases at V and 7 bases at J, with 18 bases in the middle. This CDR3 spans 12 amino acids. CDR3 residues: CASARGEGEQYV. The CDR3 DNA reads as TGTGCCTCAGCCCGGGGAGAGGGGGAGCAGTACGTC.

The chain carries TRBV27 and TRBJ1-6; unclear D gene. The CDR3 is 15 amino acids. Looked up from germline, CDR1 is MNHEY and CDR2 is SMNVEV (reference sequence). V dropped 1 base and J dropped 10 bases, with 14 bases sitting between them. The CDR3 DNA sequence: TGTGCCAGCAGTTTATTGGAGTTTAGCGGATCACCCCTCCACTTT. Amino acid sequence: CASSLLEFSGSPLHF.

This clone was seen more than once but under ten times. The gene calls are TRBV7-2 and TRBJ2-3; TRBD2 is a possible D gene (7 bases). CDR1 and CDR2 (germline): SGHTA, FQGNSA. The CDR3 is 16 amino acids. Trimming pared 6 bases from V and 3 bases from J, leaving 19 bases between. The CDR3 loop reads CASSRPGGLRTDTQYF. The CDR3 DNA sequence: TGTGCCAGCAGTCGACCCGGGGGGCTGAGGACAGATACGCAGTATTTT.

The J gene is TRBJ2-7, the V gene TRBV19; no firm D call. The CDR3 is 16 amino acids. Germline V gene lookup returns CDR1 LNHDA and CDR2 SQIVND (reference sequence). The V end was cut by 1 base, the J end by 2 bases, with 15 bases between. The CDR3 sequence is CASSIGLSYPTYEQYF. The CDR3 bases are TGTGCCAGTAGTATAGGTCTATCATATCCTACCTACGAGCAGTACTTC.

As concerns this clone: Additional DNA sequences in this sample encode the identical CDR3. This CDR3 is CASSYPGQGNYGYTF. The CDR3 nucleotides are TGTGCCAGCAGTTACCCGGGACAGGGGAACTATGGCTACACCTTC. This chain uses TRBV6-6 with TRBJ1-2; 10 nucleotides agree with TRBD1. Germline trimming cut 2 bases from V and 2 bases from J; bases unmatched to any gene: 2. Germline CDR1 and CDR2: MNHNY and SVGAGI (reference sequence). This CDR3 region has 15 residues.

The chain joins TRBV27 to TRBJ2-1; 8 nucleotides match TRBD2. Trimming removed 2 bases from V and 6 bases from J; junction bases left unmatched: 3. The CDR3 runs 14 residues. Germline V gives CDR1 MNHEY, CDR2 SMNVEV (reference sequence). CDR3 in amino acids: CASSLRLAGNEQFF. DNA of the CDR3: TGTGCCAGCAGTTTACGGCTAGCGGGCAATGAGCAGTTCTTC.

This clone occurred a few times. The V call is TRBV5-5, the J call TRBJ2-7; 8 positions agree with TRBD2. The CDR3 is 17 residues long. Germline CDR1 is SGHKS and CDR2 is YYEKEE (reference sequence). The junction had 10 bases not matched to a gene; V was cut back by 0 bases and J by 2 bases. The DNA of the CDR3 is TGTGCCAGCAGCTTGGAAGGGGCGGGGGGCTACACCTACGAGCAGTACTTC. Translated: CASSLEGAGGYTYEQYF. Supplemented by reference TRBV5-5 and TRBJ2-7, the full variable domain reads DAGVTQSPTHLIKTRGQQVTLRCSPISGHKSVSWYQQVLGQGPQFIFQYYEKEERGRGNFPDRFSARQFPNYSSELNVNALLLGDSALYLCASSLEGAGGYTYEQYFGPGTRLTVT.

This clone was observed a few times. This chain links TRBV19 with TRBJ1-2; D is undetermined. The CDR3 is made up of 13 amino acids. The V and J ends lost 5 bases and 4 bases respectively, with 11 bases between them. The germline V gene has CDR1 LNHDA and CDR2 SQIVND (reference sequence). The CDR3 reads CASSPRGGYGYTF. CDR3 bases: TGTGCCAGTAGTCCGCGGGGTGGCTATGGCTACACCTTC.

J is TRBJ1-2 and V is TRBV28, with D unclear. Trimming left V 2 bases short and J 8 bases short, with 6 bases between. The CDR3 sequence is 11 residues long. From germline, CDR1 is MDHEN and CDR2 SYDVKM. CDR3 coding DNA: TGTGCCAGCAGTTTAGCCCGGGGCTACACCTTC. Translated: CASSLARGYTF.

The chain recombines TRBV5-1 with TRBJ2-2, with 9 bases aligning to TRBD1. Germline CDR1 SGHRS, CDR2 YFSETQ. The CDR3 covers 18 residues. J gave up 4 bases and V 0 bases, and 10 bases lay outside the gene matches. The CDR3 region has the DNA TGCGCCAGCAGCTTGGCCCCTCAGACAGGGGGAGGCACCGGGGAGCTGTTTTTT. Protein sequence: CASSLAPQTGGGTGELFF.

The chain is built from TRBV6-1 and TRBJ2-2; D unresolved. The V gene lost 6 bases and the J gene lost 6 bases, with 14 bases spanning the gap. CDR3 size: 14 residues. Germline-derived CDR1 and CDR2 are MNHNS and SASEGT. The CDR3 DNA reads TGTGCCAGCAGCGAACCGGGTTTCGCCGGGGAGCTGTTTTTT. Its protein is CASSEPGFAGELFF.

The rearrangement uses TRBV6-1 and TRBJ1-5, with D unclear. The CDR3 loop spans 15 amino acids. Germline values: CDR1 MNHNS, CDR2 SASEGT. The V end lost 5 bases, the J end lost 2 bases, and 13 bases lay between the germline ends. The CDR3 region has the DNA TGTGCCAGCAGTTCGCAGGCTGTGGGCAATCAGCCCCAGCATTTT. This encodes CASSSQAVGNQPQHF.

The chain employs TRBV11-2 and TRBJ2-5, with D possibly being TRBD1 (5 bases). Trimming stripped 3 bases from V and 4 bases from J, with 12 bases between. CDR1 and CDR2 (germline): SGHAT, FQNNGV. This CDR3 contains 14 residues. This CDR3 is CASSFAGLVETQYF. The CDR3 nucleotides are TGTGCCAGCAGCTTCGCAGGGCTGGTAGAGACCCAGTACTTC.

The J gene is TRBJ1-3, the V gene TRBV6-5; D is possibly TRBD1 (6 bases). This CDR3 region has 15 residues. Looked up from germline, CDR1 is MNHEY and CDR2 is SVGAGI. The V and J ends lost 0 bases and 0 bases respectively, with 6 bases between them. The CDR3 DNA reads as TGTGCCAGCAGTTACTCAGGGGGCTCTGGAAACACCATATATTTT. Translation: CASSYSGGSGNTIYF.

This chain links TRBV2 with TRBJ2-2, with 12 bases that match TRBD1. V gave up 6 bases and J gave up 5 bases; unmatched junction bases: 13. The CDR3 sequence is 18 residues long. The germline gives CDR1 SNHLY, CDR2 FYNNEI. The CDR3 here is CASRPGTGGVGATGELFF. The CDR3 nucleotides read TGTGCCAGCAGACCCGGGACAGGGGGCGTCGGAGCGACCGGGGAGCTGTTTTTT. Using reference TRBV2 and TRBJ2-2 for the parts outside the CDR3, the full variable domain is EPEVTQTPSHQVTQMGQEVILRCVPISNHLYFYWYRQILGQKVEFLVSFYNNEISEKSEIFDDQFSVERPDGSNFTLKIRSTKLEDSAMYFCASRPGTGGVGATGELFFGEGSRLTVL.

V gene TRBV18 combines with J gene TRBJ1-5; D remains ambiguous. Trimming cost V 4 bases and J 3 bases, with 16 bases left between them. The CDR3 covers 16 residues. Germline-derived CDR1 and CDR2 are KGHSH and LQKENI. Written as DNA, the CDR3 is TGTGCCAGCTCACTCAACGGAGGAGATTTCAATCAGCCCCAGCATTTT. Protein: CASSLNGGDFNQPQHF.

The chain combines TRBV6-6 with TRBJ2-7; no firm D call. The V end was cut by 6 bases, the J end by 0 bases, with 9 bases between. Germline assignment: CDR1 MNHNY and CDR2 SVGAGI (reference sequence). The CDR3 covers 13 residues. The CDR3 sequence is CASSPHSSYEQYV. As DNA, the CDR3 is TGTGCCAGCAGCCCTCATAGCTCCTACGAGCAGTACGTC.

The chain carries TRBV19 and TRBJ1-1; TRBD1 agrees at 9 bases. V lost 4 bases and J lost 10; bases outside the gene matches: 16. Looked up from germline, CDR1 is LNHDA and CDR2 is SQIVND (reference sequence). This CDR3 is 16 amino acids long. CDR3 bases: TGTGCCAGTAGTACCACCCGGGACAGGGTAGAGTTCATAGCTTTCTTT. Translating it yields CASSTTRDRVEFIAFF.

The V call is TRBV4-1, the J call TRBJ2-3; 8 nucleotides agree with TRBD1. V shed 1 base and J 1 base; nucleotides not matched to a gene: 10. This CDR3 has 18 residues. Per germline, CDR1 MGHRA and CDR2 YSYEKL. CDR3 sequence: CASSQGRPRTGRTDTQYF. Written as DNA, the CDR3 is TGCGCCAGCAGCCAAGGAAGGCCCCGGACAGGGCGCACAGATACGCAGTATTTT.

Here the CDR3 reads CATSQGGNEKLFF. The CDR3 nucleotides are TGTGCGACCAGCCAGGGGGGTAATGAAAAACTGTTTTTT. The rearrangement uses TRBV7-2 and TRBJ1-4; 7 nucleotides agree with TRBD1. The CDR3 contains 13 residues. Germline loops: CDR1 SGHTA, CDR2 FQGNSA.

The chain has TRBV5-6 and TRBJ2-7, with D possibly TRBD2 on 5 matching bases. From germline, CDR1 is SGHDT and CDR2 YYEEEE. This CDR3 has 13 amino acids. V gave up 3 bases and J gave up 5 bases, with 12 bases separating them. CDR3 DNA: TGTGCCAGCAGCTCCGGACGGGAAAACGAGCAGTACTTC. Amino acid sequence: CASSSGRENEQYF.

The rearrangement links TRBV2 to TRBJ2-6; no reliable D call. This CDR3 comprises 18 residues. The V and J ends lost 3 bases and 0 bases respectively, with 15 bases between them. The germline V gene encodes CDR1 SNHLY and CDR2 FYNNEI. The CDR3 loop is CASSDTAVPHSGANVLTF. Written as DNA, the CDR3 is TGTGCCAGCAGTGATACCGCAGTACCCCACTCTGGGGCCAACGTCCTGACTTTC.

The genes are TRBV11-2 and TRBJ2-2; no clear D gene. V was clipped by 1 base and J by 6 bases, with 3 bases between them. The CDR3 length is 12 residues. From germline, CDR1 is SGHAT and CDR2 FQNNGV. CDR3 DNA: TGTGCCAGCAGCTTAGCCGCCGGGGAGCTGTTTTTT. Translation gives CASSLAAGELFF.

The chain carries TRBV5-1 and TRBJ1-2; D not resolved. This CDR3 is built from 15 residues. Trimming pared 4 bases from V and 7 bases from J, leaving 20 bases between. Looked up from germline, CDR1 is SGHRS and CDR2 is YFSETQ. CDR3 coding DNA: TGCGCCAGCAGCCCCGGAGAGGGCAGAGGACCTGGCTACACCTTC. Its translation is CASSPGEGRGPGYTF.

This clone occurred a few times. The chain combines TRBV30 with TRBJ1-6; D is uncertain. V lost 0 bases to trimming and J lost 0 bases, with 18 bases between them. Germline CDR1 and CDR2: GTSNPN and SVGIG (reference sequence). This CDR3 is 19 amino acids long. CDR3: CAWSVERRTYSSYNSPLHF. The CDR3 DNA is TGTGCCTGGAGTGTAGAGAGGAGGACGTACAGCTCCTATAATTCACCCCTCCACTTT.